This paragraph covers one T cell receptor (beta chain) sequence. This entry is derived from a study of blood T cell repertoires in COVID-19. Study information: The United States, Italy and Spain provided the acute and convalescent COVID-19 samples. PBMCs, B-cell-depleted T cells, or T cells were the source of the cDNA or gDNA that made up the material.

In the original workflow: From reference gene primer amplification, estimates of nucleated cell counts were derived. Produced via immunoSEQ multiplex PCR; TCRdb's table is partial and in-frame only. That table furnishes V, J and clone size, whereas the DNA furnished D and trimming. This table holds roughly 100,000 clones, less than 95% found once. Germline V CDR1 and CDR2: MNHEY, SVGAGI. This CDR3 region has 14 residues. V lost 2 bases to trimming and J lost 7 bases, with 9 bases between them. It was during active infection that Seattle patients were enrolled and then longitudinally followed. The sequenced sample was peripheral blood. This chain connects TRBV6-5 to TRBJ1-6; tentatively, D is TRBD1 (6 bases). This TCR was recovered from a man in his late teens or twenties with COVID-19, enrolled during active disease. CDR3 sequence (DNA): TGTGCCAGCAGTTACCGGCAGGGGAATTCACCCCTCCACTTT. Residues: CASSYRQGNSPLHF.